Listed here are 21 T cell receptor beta chains from one sample, sequenced in a study of blood T cell repertoires in COVID-19. Sequencing used immunoSEQ multiplex PCR; TCRdb keeps in-frame clones, though not all of them. The data hold 150,000 to 200,000 clones, with roughly 70% observed a single time. The material sequenced was peripheral blood. The origin of the receptors is a woman of 80 years or more with acute or convalescent COVID-19.

V gene TRBV10-1 combines with J gene TRBJ2-7; 13 nucleotides agree with TRBD2. The CDR3 runs 14 residues. Germline V lookup: CDR1 WNHNN, CDR2 SYGVQD (reference sequence). Losses at the gene ends were 4 bases for V and 4 bases for J; bases not matched to a gene: 1. The CDR3 DNA is TGCGCCAGCAGTGGGACTAGCGGGGGTTACGAGCAGTACTTC. Amino acids: CASSGTSGGYEQYF.

The chain is built from TRBV5-5 and TRBJ2-1, with D hard to call. The CDR3 is 16 residues long. CDR1 SGHKS and CDR2 YYEKEE come from the germline V gene (reference sequence). The V end lost 1 base, the J end lost 3 bases, and 14 bases lay between the germline ends. The CDR3 nucleotides read TGTGCCAGCAGCTTGTCGCTAGGTGGTAGCTACAATGAGCAGTTCTTC. Translated: CASSLSLGGSYNEQFF.

The genes are TRBV10-3 and TRBJ1-6; 7 positions match TRBD1. Trimming cost V 4 bases and J 7 bases; bases outside gene matches: 4. The CDR3 length is 14 residues. Germline lookup yields CDR1 ENHRY and CDR2 SYGVKD. CDR3 DNA sequence: TGTGCCATCAGTGCCCGGGACAGCAATTCACCCCTCCACTTT. Encoded protein: CAISARDSNSPLHF.

This clone was counted only a few times. The rearrangement links TRBV10-2 to TRBJ1-5, with 8 bases fitting TRBD1. Germline lookup yields CDR1 WSHSY and CDR2 SAAADI. The CDR3 has 12 residues. Trimming removed 10 bases from V and 4 bases from J; junction bases left unmatched: 3. DNA of the CDR3: TGCGCCACAACAGGGGGGAATCAGCCCCAGCATTTT. Protein: CATTGGNQPQHF.

The V and J genes are TRBV28 and TRBJ2-1, with 9 bases fitting TRBD1. V gave up 4 bases and J gave up 10 bases; unmatched junction bases: 11. Looked up from germline, CDR1 is MDHEN and CDR2 is SYDVKM. The CDR3 sequence is 15 residues long. CDR3 DNA sequence: TGTGCCAGCAGTTCCGCATCGGACAGGGGTCGAGAGCAGTTCTTC. Its translation is CASSSASDRGREQFF.

This chain joins TRBV5-1 and TRBJ1-3, with unresolved D. This CDR3 spans 15 amino acids. The germline V gene has CDR1 SGHRS and CDR2 YFSETQ. V was pared by 4 bases and J by 8 bases, with 19 bases between. The CDR3 DNA sequence: TGCGCCAGCAGCCAGACCAACGGAGGTCGGGACACCATATATTTT. It yields the protein CASSQTNGGRDTIYF.

This clone was seen more than once but under ten times. The rearrangement links TRBV3-1 (or the pseudogene TRBV3-2) to TRBJ2-1, with D possibly TRBD1 on 6 matching bases. The CDR3 runs 16 residues. V gave up 1 base and J gave up 0 bases, with 10 bases separating them. Per the germline V gene, CDR1 is LGHDT and CDR2 is YNNKEL (reference sequence). In nucleotides, the CDR3 is TGTGCCAGCAGCCAAGGGACAGTTAGCTCCTACAATGAGCAGTTCTTC. Translating it yields CASSQGTVSSYNEQFF.

In the case of this clone: One end of the junction is discordant with germline, which a read error may explain. The chain has TRBV6-5 and TRBJ2-3, with D uncertain. The germline V gene encodes CDR1 MNHEY and CDR2 SVGAGI. This CDR3 spans 14 amino acids. The CDR3 DNA follows: TGTGCCAGCAGCCACCGGAGAGGTTCAGAGACGCAGTATTTT. It codes for CASSHRRGSETQYF.

This rearrangement joins TRBV5-8 to TRBJ1-1; no definite D call. The ends were cut back, 0 bases at V and 2 bases at J, with 11 bases in the middle. This CDR3 comprises 15 residues. The germline V gene has CDR1 SGHTS and CDR2 YDEGEE. Written as DNA, the CDR3 is TGTGCCAGCAGCTTGGAAATGGCCGTTAACACTGAAGCTTTCTTT. Translated: CASSLEMAVNTEAFF. The variable domain in full, completed from reference TRBV5-8 and TRBJ1-1, reads EAGVTQSPTHLIKTRGQQATLRCSPISGHTSVYWYQQALGLGLQFLLWYDEGEERNRGNFPPRFSGRQFPNYSSELNVNALELEDSALYLCASSLEMAVNTEAFFGQGTRLTVV.

The chain recombines TRBV25-1 with TRBJ1-5; D call uncertain. V gave up 1 base and J gave up 11 bases, with 12 bases separating them. The CDR3 loop spans 13 amino acids. Germline V gene data show CDR1 as MGHDK and CDR2 as SYGVNS. CDR3 nucleotide sequence: TGTGCCAGCAGTGAATCCCCATCTCGGGCCCAGCATTTT. Encoded protein: CASSESPSRAQHF.

The V call is TRBV6-5, the J call TRBJ1-5; the match to TRBD1 covers 10 bases. V gave up 2 bases and J gave up 6 bases; unmatched junction bases: 4. Germline lookup yields CDR1 MNHEY and CDR2 SVGAGI. This CDR3 contains 15 residues. The CDR3 region is CASSYTGQGGQPQHF. CDR3 in DNA: TGTGCCAGCAGTTACACCGGACAGGGGGGTCAGCCCCAGCATTTT.

The chain recombines TRBV5-8 with TRBJ2-7; 7 bases fit TRBD1. This CDR3 comprises 15 residues. Germline CDR1 SGHTS, CDR2 YDEGEE. V shed 4 bases, J shed 6 bases, and the junction held 13 bases outside the gene matches. The chain's CDR3 is CASSPKGAEPGEQYF. Written as DNA, the CDR3 is TGTGCCAGCAGCCCAAAGGGGGCAGAACCGGGCGAGCAGTACTTC. The variable domain in full, with the rest retrieved from reference TRBV5-8 and TRBJ2-7, is EAGVTQSPTHLIKTRGQQATLRCSPISGHTSVYWYQQALGLGLQFLLWYDEGEERNRGNFPPRFSGRQFPNYSSELNVNALELEDSALYLCASSPKGAEPGEQYFGPGTRLTVT.

V usage is TRBV9 and J usage is TRBJ2-3; a possible D gene is TRBD2 (5 bases). The CDR3 has 14 residues. With 0 bases removed from V and 6 bases from J, the gap between germline ends came to 11 bases. Germline lookup yields CDR1 SGDLS and CDR2 YYNGEE. CDR3 DNA: TGTGCCAGCAGCGTAGTACCACTAGGGGATACGCAGTATTTT. Translating it yields CASSVVPLGDTQYF.

The rearrangement links TRBV9 to TRBJ2-1, with D maybe TRBD1 (5 bases). The CDR3 is 15 residues long. V dropped 3 bases and J dropped 0 bases, with 10 bases sitting between them. Germline loops: CDR1 SGDLS, CDR2 YYNGEE. The CDR3 reads CASSDTGSSYNEQFF. The CDR3 DNA is TGTGCCAGCAGCGATACAGGTAGCTCCTACAATGAGCAGTTCTTC.

Concerning this clone itself: Other DNA sequences in this sample translate to the same CDR3. V is TRBV5-1 and J is TRBJ2-1, with TRBD1 identical over 9 bases. CDR3 length equals 15 residues. Trimming cost V 4 bases and J 1 base; bases outside gene matches: 3. The germline gives CDR1 SGHRS, CDR2 YFSETQ. CDR3 sequence reads: CASSLGQGSYNEQFF. CDR3 DNA: TGCGCCAGCAGCCTAGGACAGGGGTCCTACAATGAGCAGTTCTTC.

This sequence joins TRBV19 and TRBJ1-5; possibly TRBD1 for D (5 bases). The CDR3 consists of 15 residues. The V gene lost 2 bases and the J gene lost 3 bases, with 11 bases spanning the gap. Germline-derived CDR1 and CDR2 are LNHDA and SQIVND (reference sequence). The CDR3 here is CASSIQGGYNQPQHF. CDR3 nucleotide sequence: TGTGCCAGTAGTATACAGGGCGGTTACAATCAGCCCCAGCATTTT.

This chain connects TRBV7-9 to TRBJ2-1, with TRBD1 matching over 10 bases. CDR1 is SEHNR and CDR2 is FQNEAQ in the germline V gene (reference sequence). The CDR3 spans 15 residues. V was pared by 6 bases and J by 8 bases, with 10 bases of the junction left unmatched. For the CDR3, the DNA is TGTGCCAGCAGTGACCGGGACAGGGGCAACGATGAGCAGTTCTTC. It translates to CASSDRDRGNDEQFF. The full variable domain, its missing parts supplied by reference TRBV7-9 and TRBJ2-1, is DTGVSQNPRHKITKRGQNVTFRCDPISEHNRLYWYRQTLGQGPEFLTYFQNEAQLEKSRLLSDRFSAERPKGSFSTLEIQRTEQGDSAMYLCASSDRDRGNDEQFFGPGTRLTVL.

This chain joins TRBV7-2 and TRBJ1-1, with TRBD1 identical over 9 bases. The CDR3 loop spans 15 amino acids. The germline CDR1 and CDR2 sequences are SGHTA and FQGNSA. V shed 1 base and J 1 base; nucleotides not matched to a gene: 1. DNA for the CDR3: TGTGCCAGCAGCTTAGAGACAGGGGGGAACACTGAAGCTTTCTTT. Its translation is CASSLETGGNTEAFF.

The rearrangement uses TRBV27 and TRBJ2-7; 9 positions match TRBD1. In germline, CDR1 is MNHEY, CDR2 SMNVEV (reference sequence). This CDR3 comprises 14 residues. The trim removed 1 base at V and 5 bases at J, leaving 3 bases unmatched. The CDR3 reads CASSLLTGGHEQYF. The CDR3 DNA reads as TGTGCCAGCAGTTTATTGACAGGGGGGCACGAGCAGTACTTC.

The chain is built from TRBV7-9 and TRBJ2-5; perhaps TRBD1 as D (5 bases). The V gene's germline CDR1 is SEHNR and CDR2 FQNEAQ (reference sequence). The V end was cut by 3 bases, the J end by 2 bases, with 7 bases between. The CDR3 has 13 amino acids. The DNA for the CDR3 is TGTGCCAGCAGCTTCAGACAGCAAGAGACCCAGTACTTC. Protein: CASSFRQQETQYF. Using reference TRBV7-9 and TRBJ2-5 for the parts outside the CDR3, the full variable domain is DTGVSQNPRHKITKRGQNVTFRCDPISEHNRLYWYRQTLGQGPEFLTYFQNEAQLEKSRLLSDRFSAERPKGSFSTLEIQRTEQGDSAMYLCASSFRQQETQYFGPGTRLLVL.

V is TRBV29-1 and J is TRBJ2-3; 7 bases line up with TRBD1. Germline CDR1 is SQVTM and CDR2 is ANQGSEA. V shed 4 bases and J 3 bases; nucleotides not matched to a gene: 4. This CDR3 is built from 13 residues. The CDR3 DNA is TGCAGCGTTGCTGACAGGGTAACAGATACGCAGTATTTT. Encoded protein: CSVADRVTDTQYF.